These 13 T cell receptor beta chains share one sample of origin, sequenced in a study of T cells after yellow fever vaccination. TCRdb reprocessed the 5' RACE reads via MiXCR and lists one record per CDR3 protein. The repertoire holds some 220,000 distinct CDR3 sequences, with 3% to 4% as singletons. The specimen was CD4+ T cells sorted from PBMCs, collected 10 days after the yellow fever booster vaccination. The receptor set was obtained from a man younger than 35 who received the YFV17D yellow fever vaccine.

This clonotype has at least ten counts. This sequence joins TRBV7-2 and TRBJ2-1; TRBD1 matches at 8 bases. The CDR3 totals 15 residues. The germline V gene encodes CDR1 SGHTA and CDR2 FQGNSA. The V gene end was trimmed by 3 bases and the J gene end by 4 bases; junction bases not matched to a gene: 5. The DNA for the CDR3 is TGTGCCAGCAGCTTCGCCGGGACAGGATACAATGAGCAGTTCTTC. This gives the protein CASSFAGTGYNEQFF.

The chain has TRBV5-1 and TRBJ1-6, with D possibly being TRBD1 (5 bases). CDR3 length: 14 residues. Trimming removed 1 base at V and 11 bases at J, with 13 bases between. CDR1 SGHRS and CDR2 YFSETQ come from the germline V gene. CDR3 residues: CASSLFETEAPLHF. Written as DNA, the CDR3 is TGCGCCAGCAGCTTGTTCGAGACAGAAGCACCCCTCCACTTT.

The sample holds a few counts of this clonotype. This CDR3 is CASSLDAGKDEQFF. In DNA form, the CDR3 reads TGTGCCAGCAGCTTGGACGCAGGGAAAGATGAGCAGTTCTTC. The rearrangement links TRBV5-4 to TRBJ2-1, with D possibly TRBD1 on 5 matching bases. Trimming took 0 bases from V and 8 from J, leaving 12 bases between them. Germline CDR1 SGHNT, CDR2 YYREEE (reference sequence). The CDR3 has 14 residues.

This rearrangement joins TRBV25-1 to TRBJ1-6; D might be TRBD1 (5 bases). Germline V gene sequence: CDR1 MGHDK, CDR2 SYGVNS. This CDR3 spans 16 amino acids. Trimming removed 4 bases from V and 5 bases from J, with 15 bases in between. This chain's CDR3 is CASSGFTRQHNSPLHF. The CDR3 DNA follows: TGTGCCAGCAGTGGTTTCACGAGACAGCATAATTCACCCCTCCACTTT.

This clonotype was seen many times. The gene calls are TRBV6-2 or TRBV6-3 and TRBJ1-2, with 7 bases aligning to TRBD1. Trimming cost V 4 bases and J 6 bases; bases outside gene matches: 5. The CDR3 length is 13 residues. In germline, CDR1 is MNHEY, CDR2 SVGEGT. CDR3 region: CASSLGTGDGYTF. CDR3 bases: TGTGCCAGCAGTTTGGGAACAGGGGATGGCTACACCTTC.

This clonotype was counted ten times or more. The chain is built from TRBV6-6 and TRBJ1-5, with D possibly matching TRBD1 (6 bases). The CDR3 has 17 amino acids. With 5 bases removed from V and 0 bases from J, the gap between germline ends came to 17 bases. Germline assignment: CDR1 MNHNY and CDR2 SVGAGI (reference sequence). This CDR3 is CASSLPWTAYSNQPQHF. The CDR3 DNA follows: TGTGCCAGCAGTCTCCCCTGGACAGCTTATAGCAATCAGCCCCAGCATTTT.

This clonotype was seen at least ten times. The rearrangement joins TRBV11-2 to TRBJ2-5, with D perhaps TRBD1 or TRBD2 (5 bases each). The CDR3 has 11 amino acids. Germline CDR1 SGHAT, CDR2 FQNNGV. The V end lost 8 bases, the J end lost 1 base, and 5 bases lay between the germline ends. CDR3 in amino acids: CASGTQETQYF. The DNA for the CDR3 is TGTGCCAGCGGGACCCAAGAGACCCAGTACTTC.

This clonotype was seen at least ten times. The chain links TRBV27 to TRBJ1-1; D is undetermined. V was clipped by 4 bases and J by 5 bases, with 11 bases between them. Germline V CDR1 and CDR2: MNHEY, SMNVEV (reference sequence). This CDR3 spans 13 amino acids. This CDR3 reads CASSSAGVTEAFF. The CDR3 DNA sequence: TGTGCCAGCAGTTCCGCCGGGGTTACTGAAGCTTTCTTT.

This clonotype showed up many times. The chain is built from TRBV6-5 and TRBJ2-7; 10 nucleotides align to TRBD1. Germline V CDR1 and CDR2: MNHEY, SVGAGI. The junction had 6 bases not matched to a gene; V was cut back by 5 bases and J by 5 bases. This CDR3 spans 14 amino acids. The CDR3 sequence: CASSGQGVRDEQYF. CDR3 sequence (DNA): TGTGCCAGCAGTGGACAGGGGGTTAGGGACGAGCAGTACTTC.

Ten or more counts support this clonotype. CDR3 bases: TGTGCCACCAGCAGAGATCCCCCAGGGACCCAGTACTTC. Protein product: CATSRDPPGTQYF. The V and J genes are TRBV15 and TRBJ2-5; the D is unclear. This CDR3 spans 13 amino acids. The germline CDR1 and CDR2 sequences are LNHNV and YYDKDF (reference sequence). V lost 0 bases and J 7 bases, leaving 9 bases between the germline ends.

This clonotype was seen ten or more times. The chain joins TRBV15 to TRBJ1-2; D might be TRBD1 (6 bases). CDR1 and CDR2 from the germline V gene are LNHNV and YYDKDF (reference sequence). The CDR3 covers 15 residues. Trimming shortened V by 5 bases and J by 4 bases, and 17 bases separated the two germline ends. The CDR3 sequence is CATSRLPDSLYGYTF. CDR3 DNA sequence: TGTGCCACCAGCCGCCTACCGGACAGCCTCTATGGCTACACCTTC.

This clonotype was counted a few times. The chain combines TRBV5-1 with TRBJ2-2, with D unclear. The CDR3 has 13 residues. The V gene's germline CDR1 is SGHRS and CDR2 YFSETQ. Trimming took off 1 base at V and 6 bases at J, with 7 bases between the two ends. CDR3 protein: CASSLRAAGELFF. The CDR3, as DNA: TGCGCCAGCAGCTTGCGGGCGGCCGGGGAGCTGTTTTTT.

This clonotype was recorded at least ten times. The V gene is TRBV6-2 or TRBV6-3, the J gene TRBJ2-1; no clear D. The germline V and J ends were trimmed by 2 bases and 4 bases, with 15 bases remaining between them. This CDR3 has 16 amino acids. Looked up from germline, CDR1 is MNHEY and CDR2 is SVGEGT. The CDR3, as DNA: TGTGCCAGCAGTTACCCCCCCCCACGGGTTTACAATGAGCAGTTCTTC. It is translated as CASSYPPPRVYNEQFF.